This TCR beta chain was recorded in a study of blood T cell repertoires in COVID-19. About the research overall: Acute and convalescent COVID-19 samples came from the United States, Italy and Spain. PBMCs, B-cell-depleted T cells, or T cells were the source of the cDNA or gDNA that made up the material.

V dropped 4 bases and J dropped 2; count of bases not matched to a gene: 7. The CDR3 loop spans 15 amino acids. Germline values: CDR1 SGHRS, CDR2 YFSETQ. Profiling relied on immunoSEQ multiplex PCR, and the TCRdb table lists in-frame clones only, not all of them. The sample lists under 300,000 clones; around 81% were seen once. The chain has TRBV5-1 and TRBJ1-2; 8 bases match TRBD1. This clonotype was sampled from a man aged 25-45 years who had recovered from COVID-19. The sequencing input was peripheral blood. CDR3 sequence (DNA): TGCGCCAGCAGCCTACGGGACAGGAGAAACTATGGCTACACCTTC. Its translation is CASSLRDRRNYGYTF.